One sample yielded the 31 T cell receptor beta chains listed below, sequenced in a study of cytomegalovirus exposure and HLA in healthy donors. Amplification used 60 Vbeta primers and 13 Jbeta primers. The assay was immunoSEQ multiplex PCR, and TCRdb's table has in-frame clones only and misses some. In the table there are around 100,000 clones, around 79% of which are singletons. Input material: PBMCs. Receptors were obtained from a male donor in good health and CMV-seropositive.

The V call is TRBV6-5, the J call TRBJ2-7, with D uncertain. V lost 4 bases and J 2 bases, leaving 12 bases between the germline ends. Germline CDR1 reads MNHEY; CDR2 reads SVGAGI. This CDR3 spans 14 amino acids. The CDR3 spells CASSSNIATYEQYF. Here the CDR3 DNA reads TGTGCCAGCAGTTCCAACATCGCCACCTACGAGCAGTACTTC.

This chain's CDR3 is CASSLEGEGIQYF. Written as DNA, the CDR3 is TGCGCCAGCAGCTTGGAGGGCGAGGGCATTCAGTACTTC. This chain links TRBV5-1 with TRBJ2-4; D might be TRBD2 (5 bases). The germline V gene has CDR1 SGHRS and CDR2 YFSETQ. Trimming removed 0 bases from V and 9 bases from J, with 10 bases in between. The CDR3 consists of 13 residues.

The CDR3 region has the DNA TGTGCCAGCAGTTTAGGCCTAGCGTCCTACAATGAGCAGTTCTTC. Translation gives CASSLGLASYNEQFF. The chain links TRBV28 to TRBJ2-1, with a tentative D call TRBD2 (6 bases). The CDR3 extends over 15 amino acids. Germline V gene sequence: CDR1 MDHEN, CDR2 SYDVKM. V was shortened by 2 bases and J by 1 base, with 9 bases between the two germline ends.

The chain joins TRBV30 to TRBJ2-5; possibly TRBD2 for D (6 bases). Germline CDR1 reads GTSNPN; CDR2 reads SVGIG (reference sequence). The CDR3 runs 12 residues. The ends were cut back, 8 bases at V and 4 bases at J, with 14 bases in the middle. The CDR3 reads CARAGITETQYF. Written as DNA, the CDR3 is TGTGCCAGGGCGGGGATCACAGAGACCCAGTACTTC.

This rearrangement joins TRBV5-6 to TRBJ2-5; 11 positions match TRBD2. The CDR3 covers 16 residues. V shed 1 base, J shed 3 bases, and the junction held 5 bases outside the gene matches. Germline CDR1 SGHDT, CDR2 YYEEEE. The DNA of the CDR3 is TGTGCCAGCAGCTTGAGGGTACTAGCGGGGGAAGAGACCCAGTACTTC. This encodes CASSLRVLAGEETQYF.

A single count supports this clone. The V call is TRBV7-9, the J call TRBJ1-1; TRBD1 aligns across 7 bases. There are 15 residues in the CDR3. Germline V gives CDR1 SEHNR, CDR2 FQNEAQ (reference sequence). V was clipped by 3 bases and J by 2 bases; unmatched bases: 6. CDR3 protein: CASSLSGQINTEAFF. CDR3 nucleotides: TGTGCCAGCAGCTTGTCGGGACAGATTAACACTGAAGCTTTCTTT.

This clone showed up just once. The chain is built from TRBV18 and TRBJ1-1; D possibly corresponds to TRBD1 (5 bases). CDR1 is KGHSH and CDR2 is LQKENI in the germline V gene. There are 15 residues in the CDR3. The V end was cut by 3 bases, the J end by 0 bases, with 11 bases between. CDR3 protein: CASSPADSMNTEAFF. CDR3 in DNA: TGTGCCAGCTCACCCGCAGACAGCATGAACACTGAAGCTTTCTTT.

J is TRBJ1-1 and V is TRBV10-2; perhaps TRBD1 as D (5 bases). Germline values: CDR1 WSHSY, CDR2 SAAADI. This CDR3 has 16 amino acids. The ends were cut back, 0 bases at V and 0 bases at J, with 11 bases in the middle. The CDR3 coding sequence is TGCGCCAGCAGTGAGTCGGTCAGGGCCATGAACACTGAAGCTTTCTTT. Translation gives CASSESVRAMNTEAFF.

The chain combines TRBV5-1 with TRBJ2-5; D gene uncertain. Looked up from germline, CDR1 is SGHRS and CDR2 is YFSETQ. V shed 5 bases and J shed 5 bases, with 10 bases lying between them. The CDR3 totals 12 residues. The CDR3 region has the DNA TGCGCCAGCAGATCCGAGTCCGAGACCCAGTACTTC. It yields the protein CASRSESETQYF.

CDR3: CASSLKQGAGETQYF. CDR3 nucleotide sequence: TGTGCCAGCAGCCTTAAACAGGGGGCCGGAGAGACCCAGTACTTC. The chain joins TRBV4-2 to TRBJ2-5; 9 bases align to TRBD1. The V segment lost 4 bases and the J segment 4 bases; nucleotides outside the gene matches: 7. The CDR3 length is 15 residues. CDR1 LGHNA and CDR2 YNFKEQ come from the germline V gene.

This sequence joins TRBV6-5 and TRBJ2-3, with 7 positions matching TRBD2. V lost 5 bases and J lost 2; bases outside the gene matches: 7. Germline CDR1 reads MNHEY; CDR2 reads SVGAGI. The CDR3 length is 15 residues. The CDR3 nucleotides read TGTGCCAGCAGTCAGGCGGGGGATAACACAGATACGCAGTATTTT. The encoded protein is CASSQAGDNTDTQYF.

This clone was recorded once. The chain joins TRBV6-4 to TRBJ1-2, with D perhaps TRBD1 (5 bases). V lost 6 bases and J lost 4, with 15 bases in between. This CDR3 has 14 residues. Germline V gives CDR1 MRHNA, CDR2 SNTAGT. CDR3 coding DNA: TGTGCCAGCAGGAGCGGGACCGAGGGCTATGGCTACACCTTC. Amino acid sequence: CASRSGTEGYGYTF.

The chain is built from TRBV15 and TRBJ2-7; 12 bases align to TRBD1. The length of the CDR3 is 17 residues. Germline CDR1 reads LNHNV; CDR2 reads YYDKDF (reference sequence). V was pared by 4 bases and J by 2 bases, with 9 bases of the junction left unmatched. CDR3 nucleotide sequence: TGTGCCACCAGCAATAGTCCGGGACAGGGGGCCACCTACGAGCAGTACTTC. Protein sequence: CATSNSPGQGATYEQYF.

This clone was recorded once. Other DNA sequences in this sample translate to the same CDR3. This sequence joins TRBV6-5 and TRBJ2-3; 8 bases fit TRBD2. Germline CDR1 reads MNHEY; CDR2 reads SVGAGI. The CDR3 is made up of 15 amino acids. V shed 5 bases and J 6 bases; nucleotides not matched to a gene: 10. The CDR3, as DNA: TGTGCCAGCAGTACGGGACTAGTGACCACGGATACGCAGTATTTT. It is translated as CASSTGLVTTDTQYF.

The chain recombines TRBV4-2 with TRBJ2-5, with D possibly matching TRBD2 (5 bases). The CDR3 totals 15 residues. V was shortened by 4 bases and J by 4 bases, with 16 bases between the two germline ends. Germline CDR1 is LGHNA and CDR2 is YNFKEQ. The CDR3 loop reads CASSLHPGEGETQYF. In nucleotides, the CDR3 is TGTGCCAGCAGCCTCCACCCCGGCGAGGGAGAGACCCAGTACTTC.

J is TRBJ1-2 and V is TRBV4-2; perhaps TRBD1 as D (5 bases). Germline V gives CDR1 LGHNA, CDR2 YNFKEQ. The CDR3 extends over 16 amino acids. The V and J ends lost 4 bases and 8 bases respectively, with 23 bases between them. The CDR3 DNA reads as TGTGCCAGCAGCCCTCCCCGGGGGGGAGAAGTGGAAGGCTACACCTTC. Protein product: CASSPPRGGEVEGYTF.

The genes are TRBV18 and TRBJ2-7, with 7 bases that match TRBD1. Germline V gene sequence: CDR1 KGHSH, CDR2 LQKENI. CDR3 length: 15 amino acids. V was clipped by 3 bases and J by 2 bases; unmatched bases: 7. CDR3: CASSPRDRVAYEQYF. The CDR3 bases are TGTGCCAGCTCACCCCGAGACAGGGTCGCCTACGAGCAGTACTTC.

This clone was counted a few times. This sequence joins TRBV7-3 and TRBJ2-3, with D hard to call. The CDR3 is 12 amino acids. The germline V gene encodes CDR1 SGHTA and CDR2 FQGTGA. The V end lost 4 bases, the J end lost 2 bases, and 4 bases lay between the germline ends. In nucleotides, the CDR3 is TGTGCCAGCAGCTCCATCACAGATACGCAGTATTTT. Its protein product is CASSSITDTQYF.

The chain couples TRBV19 to TRBJ1-4; D ambiguous. Germline assignment: CDR1 LNHDA and CDR2 SQIVND (reference sequence). V dropped 1 base and J dropped 5 bases, with 8 bases sitting between them. The CDR3 extends over 14 amino acids. CDR3 amino acids: CASSIVGVNEKLFF. The CDR3 DNA follows: TGTGCCAGTAGTATAGTCGGGGTAAATGAAAAACTGTTTTTT.

V usage is TRBV5-1 and J usage is TRBJ2-6; tentatively, D is TRBD1 (6 bases). Germline V gene sequence: CDR1 SGHRS, CDR2 YFSETQ. V lost 1 base and J lost 3, with 17 bases in between. The CDR3 loop spans 18 amino acids. This CDR3 is CASSLPLLDSLGANVLTF. The CDR3, as DNA: TGCGCCAGCAGCTTGCCCTTATTGGACAGCCTTGGGGCCAACGTCCTGACTTTC. Full variable domain (remainder filled in from reference TRBV5-1 and TRBJ2-6): KAGVTQTPRYLIKTRGQQVTLSCSPISGHRSVSWYQQTPGQGLQFLFEYFSETQRNKGNFPGRFSGRQFSNSRSEMNVSTLELGDSALYLCASSLPLLDSLGANVLTFGAGSRLTVL.

The genes are TRBV5-3 and TRBJ1-5; 7 bases match TRBD1. TRBV5-3 is known as an ORF, though its function is uncertain. The ends lost 4 bases at V and 3 bases at J; junction bases unmatched: 10. This CDR3 is built from 16 residues. This CDR3 is CARSAGRQGYNQPQHF. The CDR3 region has the DNA TGTGCCAGAAGCGCGGGCAGACAGGGATACAATCAGCCCCAGCATTTT.

The V call is TRBV5-1, the J call TRBJ2-3; possible D gene TRBD2, 5 bases. CDR1 and CDR2 (germline): SGHRS, YFSETQ. V lost 0 bases to trimming and J lost 1 base, with 6 bases between them. The CDR3 extends over 14 amino acids. CDR3 residues: CASSLEEGTDTQYF. CDR3 in DNA: TGCGCCAGCAGCTTGGAGGAGGGCACAGATACGCAGTATTTT.

This clone was detected once. The chain couples TRBV11-2 to TRBJ2-1, with 11 nucleotides matching TRBD2. CDR3 size: 19 residues. The germline V gene has CDR1 SGHAT and CDR2 FQNNGV. V shed 5 bases, J shed 1 base, and the junction held 13 bases outside the gene matches. In DNA form, the CDR3 reads TGTGCCAGCAGCCCGGGAGGGGCCCTAGCGGGGGGTTCCTACAATGAGCAGTTCTTC. This codes for CASSPGGALAGGSYNEQFF.

There are a few counts of this clone. The CDR3 loop reads CASSMFGSEQFF. In nucleotides, the CDR3 is TGTGCCAGCAGCATGTTCGGGTCGGAGCAGTTCTTC. The chain combines TRBV7-9 with TRBJ2-1; D is undetermined. The V end lost 5 bases, the J end lost 10 bases, and 12 bases lay between the germline ends. This CDR3 contains 12 residues. From germline, CDR1 is SEHNR and CDR2 FQNEAQ (reference sequence). Together with reference TRBV7-9 and TRBJ2-1, the CDR3 gives the full variable domain: DTGVSQNPRHKITKRGQNVTFRCDPISEHNRLYWYRQTLGQGPEFLTYFQNEAQLEKSRLLSDRFSAERPKGSFSTLEIQRTEQGDSAMYLCASSMFGSEQFFGPGTRLTVL.

The gene calls are TRBV28 and TRBJ1-3, with a possible D match to TRBD1 (5 bases). The germline V gene has CDR1 MDHEN and CDR2 SYDVKM. The CDR3 is made up of 17 amino acids. V gave up 4 bases and J gave up 0 bases, with 16 bases separating them. The CDR3 loop reads CASSYPVGASSGNTIYF. The CDR3 DNA is TGTGCCAGCAGTTATCCTGTAGGGGCCAGCTCTGGAAACACCATATATTTT. The complete variable domain, with remaining parts taken from reference TRBV28 and TRBJ1-3, reads DVKVTQSSRYLVKRTGEKVFLECVQDMDHENMFWYRQDPGLGLRLIYFSYDVKMKEKGDIPEGYSVSREKKERFSLILESASTNQTSMYLCASSYPVGASSGNTIYFGEGSWLTVV.

The V and J genes are TRBV11-2 and TRBJ2-7; 9 bases map to TRBD1. This CDR3 is built from 15 residues. Germline V gene data show CDR1 as SGHAT and CDR2 as FQNNGV. V lost 2 bases and J lost 6; bases outside the gene matches: 8. CDR3 sequence reads: CASSLRGQGFGEQYF. The CDR3 DNA sequence: TGTGCCAGCAGCTTAAGGGGACAGGGATTCGGCGAGCAGTACTTC.

This chain joins TRBV5-1 and TRBJ2-3; 11 bases map to TRBD2. Trimming took 3 bases from V and 0 from J; bases not matched to a gene: 3. Germline loops: CDR1 SGHRS, CDR2 YFSETQ. This CDR3 spans 16 amino acids. The CDR3 coding sequence is TGCGCCAGCAGCTCAGGACTAGCGGGTAGCACAGATACGCAGTATTTT. This gives the protein CASSSGLAGSTDTQYF.

The table lists this clone with a few counts. The genes are TRBV4-3 and TRBJ1-2; TRBD1 matches at 9 bases. Germline CDR1 reads LGHNA; CDR2 reads YSLEER. V was pared by 1 base and J by 4 bases, with 4 bases of the junction left unmatched. The CDR3 length is 15 residues. The CDR3 DNA sequence: TGCGCCAGCAGCCAAGGGACAGGGGCCAGCTATGGCTACACCTTC. Its protein product is CASSQGTGASYGYTF.

The chain is built from TRBV6-1 and TRBJ1-1; TRBD1 is a possible D gene (6 bases). The V and J ends lost 5 bases and 1 base respectively, with 14 bases between them. The germline gives CDR1 MNHNS, CDR2 SASEGT. The CDR3 extends over 15 amino acids. The DNA of the CDR3 is TGTGCCAGCAGTCTATTAGGGACATGGAACACTGAAGCTTTCTTT. Translating it yields CASSLLGTWNTEAFF.

The sample holds a few counts of this clone. This rearrangement joins TRBV6-5 to TRBJ1-2; TRBD1 agrees at 10 bases. The junction had 4 bases not matched to a gene; V was cut back by 5 bases and J by 1 base. The CDR3 sequence is 15 residues long. CDR1 MNHEY and CDR2 SVGAGI come from the germline V gene. CDR3 sequence (DNA): TGTGCCAGCAGTCCCTGGGACAGGGGTAACTATGGCTACACCTTC. The encoded protein is CASSPWDRGNYGYTF.

The chain combines TRBV7-8 with TRBJ2-2; TRBD1 agrees at 9 bases. The CDR3 covers 16 residues. With 5 bases clipped from V and 4 bases from J, the junction kept 8 bases outside the gene matches. Germline V gene sequence: CDR1 SGHVS, CDR2 FQNEAQ. The CDR3 sequence is CASSPRQGVSTGELFF. As DNA, the CDR3 is TGTGCCAGCAGCCCAAGACAGGGGGTGAGCACCGGGGAGCTGTTTTTT.